The 28 T cell receptor beta chains below were found in one sample sequenced in a study of neurological immune-mediated disorders. TCRdb itself ran the 5' RACE reads through MiXCR, one entry per CDR3 protein. Of 87,000 or so distinct CDR3 sequences listed, around 3.3% are singletons. Sequencing was done on a sample of PBMCs. Receptor source: a woman younger than 35 with multiple sclerosis.

The rearrangement joins TRBV11-3 to TRBJ2-3, with 7 bases that match TRBD1. The germline gives CDR1 SGHNT, CDR2 YENEEA. Unmatched junction bases numbered 8, after V lost 1 base and J lost 1 base. The length of the CDR3 is 17 residues. CDR3 DNA sequence: TGTGCCAGCAGCTTAGGAGACAGGGTTGAAGGCACAGATACGCAGTATTTT. It codes for CASSLGDRVEGTDTQYF.

This chain uses TRBV6-6 with TRBJ1-5; the D is unclear. The CDR3 length is 17 residues. Germline V gene data show CDR1 as MNHNY and CDR2 as SVGAGI (reference sequence). The V gene lost 0 bases and the J gene lost 0 bases, with 12 bases spanning the gap. The CDR3 DNA reads as TGTGCCAGCAGTTACTCAGGAGGAGTTAATAGCAATCAGCCCCAGCATTTT. The encoded protein is CASSYSGGVNSNQPQHF.

This clonotype was counted many times. This chain uses TRBV20-1 with TRBJ1-1; D uncertain. The V gene lost 3 bases and the J gene lost 0 bases, with 8 bases spanning the gap. Germline V gives CDR1 DFQATT, CDR2 SNEGSKA (reference sequence). This CDR3 is built from 13 residues. CDR3 nucleotides: TGCAGTGCTAGGGCTACAGTGAACACTGAAGCTTTCTTT. Translating it yields CSARATVNTEAFF.

The table lists this clonotype with many counts. The chain employs TRBV4-1 and TRBJ1-1; no firm D call. The CDR3 is made up of 19 amino acids. Germline V gives CDR1 MGHRA, CDR2 YSYEKL. The V end lost 1 base, the J end lost 0 bases, and 21 bases lay between the germline ends. The CDR3 region is CASSQGALARGPMNTEAFF. The CDR3 DNA reads as TGCGCCAGCAGCCAAGGGGCTCTAGCGCGAGGCCCCATGAACACTGAAGCTTTCTTT.

This clonotype was detected many times. The rearrangement uses TRBV5-1 and TRBJ1-2, with D possibly being TRBD1 (5 bases). The germline V gene encodes CDR1 SGHRS and CDR2 YFSETQ. This CDR3 has 12 residues. The V gene lost 4 bases and the J gene lost 7 bases, with 11 bases spanning the gap. The CDR3 DNA follows: TGCGCCAGCAGCGGGCAGGGAAGTGGCTACACCTTC. Translation gives CASSGQGSGYTF.

In this sample, this clonotype turned up many times. The chain joins TRBV20-1 to TRBJ2-2, with D possibly TRBD2 on 5 matching bases. Germline-derived CDR1 and CDR2 are DFQATT and SNEGSKA (reference sequence). Trimming cost V 3 bases and J 3 bases, with 11 bases left between them. The CDR3 loop spans 14 amino acids. CDR3 in DNA: TGCAGTGCTAGTACCGGGATGGACACCGGGGAGCTGTTTTTT. As protein: CSASTGMDTGELFF.

This clonotype was recorded many times. The chain links TRBV7-8 to TRBJ2-1, with D perhaps TRBD2 (5 bases). Germline V lookup: CDR1 SGHVS, CDR2 FQNEAQ. The CDR3 has 19 residues. V lost 6 bases and J 1 base, leaving 25 bases between the germline ends. The CDR3 bases are TGTGCCAGCAGACCTAAGTCGGAGGCAGACCAATGGTCCTACAATGAGCAGTTCTTC. Its translation is CASRPKSEADQWSYNEQFF.

This clonotype was seen at least ten times. The rearrangement links TRBV6-2 or TRBV6-3 to TRBJ1-2; D is undetermined. CDR1 and CDR2 (germline): MNHEY, SVGEGT. V was pared by 6 bases and J by 6 bases, with 5 bases between. The length of the CDR3 is 10 residues. CDR3 region: CASSGNGYTF. In nucleotides, the CDR3 is TGTGCCAGCAGCGGTAATGGCTACACCTTC.

At least ten counts were recorded for this clonotype. The chain couples TRBV6-4 to TRBJ2-3; D is ambiguous. Germline loops: CDR1 MRHNA, CDR2 SNTAGT. CDR3 length: 13 residues. Trimming stripped 5 bases from V and 5 bases from J, with 11 bases between. The CDR3 sequence: CASSFRPEDTQYF. The CDR3 DNA reads TGTGCCAGCAGTTTCCGCCCGGAAGATACGCAGTATTTT.

This clonotype was seen ten or more times. V usage is TRBV27 and J usage is TRBJ1-1; the D is unclear. Germline loops: CDR1 MNHEY, CDR2 SMNVEV (reference sequence). The CDR3 length is 13 residues. The V gene lost 5 bases and the J gene lost 1 base, with 8 bases spanning the gap. The CDR3: CASSLVSNTEAFF. CDR3 DNA: TGTGCCAGCAGTCTTGTGTCGAACACTGAAGCTTTCTTT.

This clonotype has at least ten counts. V and J are TRBV10-2 and TRBJ1-2; D is unclear. V dropped 0 bases and J dropped 3 bases, with 8 bases sitting between them. Germline-derived CDR1 and CDR2 are WSHSY and SAAADI. This CDR3 is built from 14 residues. This CDR3 is CASSESGSHYGYTF. In DNA, the CDR3 is TGCGCCAGCAGTGAGTCGGGCAGCCACTATGGCTACACCTTC.

This clonotype was counted a few times. The chain couples TRBV6-5 to TRBJ1-4, with TRBD1 matching over 8 bases. The CDR3 has 17 residues. CDR1 is MNHEY and CDR2 is SVGAGI in the germline V gene. With V trimmed by 0 bases and J by 0 bases, 3 bases remained unmatched. The chain's CDR3 is CASSYSGQDPTNEKLFF. For the CDR3, the DNA is TGTGCCAGCAGTTACTCGGGACAGGACCCAACTAATGAAAAACTGTTTTTT.

Only a few counts were recorded for this clonotype. V usage is TRBV5-1 and J usage is TRBJ1-1; TRBD1 might be the D (6 bases). CDR1 and CDR2 from the germline V gene are SGHRS and YFSETQ. This CDR3 is 13 amino acids long. V lost 4 bases, J lost 10 bases, and 17 bases lay in between. The CDR3 coding sequence is TGCGCCAGCAGCCCAGGGGTTCAGGGATCAGCTTTCTTT. As protein: CASSPGVQGSAFF.

This clonotype was counted ten times or more. V gene TRBV4-1 combines with J gene TRBJ1-5; TRBD1 aligns across 10 bases. The CDR3 length is 14 residues. Germline V lookup: CDR1 MGHRA, CDR2 YSYEKL. Losses at the gene ends were 4 bases for V and 5 bases for J; bases not matched to a gene: 2. The CDR3 sequence: CASSPDRGDQPQHF. The DNA for the CDR3 is TGCGCCAGCAGCCCGGACAGGGGGGATCAGCCCCAGCATTTT.

This clonotype was counted ten times or more. V and J are TRBV7-8 and TRBJ2-7; D possibly corresponds to TRBD2 (6 bases). The V and J ends lost 0 bases and 0 bases respectively, with 9 bases between them. The CDR3 extends over 15 amino acids. The germline V gene has CDR1 SGHVS and CDR2 FQNEAQ. CDR3 nucleotide sequence: TGTGCCAGCAGCTTAGCGGGAGGAGGCTCCTACGAGCAGTACTTC. Residues: CASSLAGGGSYEQYF.

This clonotype was seen a few times. This may come from a read error, since a much larger clone is one base off. The chain combines TRBV18 with TRBJ1-2; maybe TRBD1 (5 bases). V lost 4 bases and J lost 6, with 15 bases in between. CDR1 and CDR2 from the germline V gene are KGHSH and LQKENI. This CDR3 has 14 amino acids. CDR3 in DNA: TGTGCCAGCTCACACCCGGGACGATTGAATGGCTACACCTTC. Translation: CASSHPGRLNGYTF.

The sample holds many counts of this clonotype. The rearrangement links TRBV3-1 to TRBJ2-3; 8 bases agree with TRBD2. Germline lookup yields CDR1 LGHDT and CDR2 YNNKEL (reference sequence). Trimming at V came to 0 bases and at J to 5 bases, leaving 1 base not matched to a gene. The CDR3 is made up of 14 amino acids. The CDR3 coding sequence is TGTGCCAGCAGCCAAGAAGCGGGGGAAGATACGCAGTATTTT. It codes for CASSQEAGEDTQYF.

At least ten counts were recorded for this clonotype. The chain is built from TRBV6-1 and TRBJ1-1; 7 bases are shared with TRBD1. Germline assignment: CDR1 MNHNS and CDR2 SASEGT. The CDR3 contains 13 residues. Germline trimming cut 8 bases from V and 10 bases from J; bases unmatched to any gene: 13. CDR3 region: CASEHNSDRTAFF. CDR3 sequence (DNA): TGTGCCAGCGAGCACAACTCGGACAGGACAGCTTTCTTT.

This clonotype was seen at least ten times. V usage is TRBV20-1 and J usage is TRBJ2-7; the D gene is possibly TRBD2 (6 bases). Germline assignment: CDR1 DFQATT and CDR2 SNEGSKA (reference sequence). V was trimmed by 6 bases and J by 7 bases, leaving 16 bases between them. There are 12 residues in the CDR3. DNA of the CDR3: TGCAGTGCACCCCGGGACTCTAGGGAGCAGTACTTC. Protein product: CSAPRDSREQYF.

CDR3 bases: TGTGCCAGCAGTTTAGGGCTGACAATTGGGGCCTACGAGCAGTACTTC. Translating it yields CASSLGLTIGAYEQYF. The chain uses TRBV12-3 or TRBV12-4 and TRBJ2-7, with D hard to call. Trimming cost V 1 base and J 2 bases, with 15 bases left between them. The CDR3 extends over 16 amino acids.

The chain is built from TRBV10-3 and TRBJ2-3; D uncertain. V was shortened by 7 bases and J by 2 bases, with 19 bases between the two germline ends. The CDR3 runs to 16 residues. Per the germline V gene, CDR1 is ENHRY and CDR2 is SYGVKD. CDR3: CAIKESRGVSTDTQYF. The CDR3 DNA sequence: TGTGCCATCAAGGAGTCGCGTGGTGTTTCCACAGATACGCAGTATTTT.

This clonotype was detected ten times or more. The chain combines TRBV28 with TRBJ1-4; D unresolved. The germline V and J ends were trimmed by 6 bases and 0 bases, with 11 bases remaining between them. CDR1 is MDHEN and CDR2 is SYDVKM in the germline V gene. The CDR3 loop spans 15 amino acids. The CDR3 DNA is TGTGCCAGCAGAACGTGGGTTGCAACTAATGAAAAACTGTTTTTT. This codes for CASRTWVATNEKLFF.

This clonotype was seen ten or more times. The chain carries TRBV20-1 and TRBJ2-1, with 15 bases matching TRBD2. Looked up from germline, CDR1 is DFQATT and CDR2 is SNEGSKA (reference sequence). V was clipped by 6 bases and J by 1 base; unmatched bases: 13. This CDR3 is 19 amino acids long. CDR3 loop: CSAQHRTSGGAGSYNEQFF. Here the CDR3 DNA reads TGCAGTGCGCAACACAGGACTAGCGGGGGGGCCGGGTCCTACAATGAGCAGTTCTTC.

This clonotype has only a few counts. The rearrangement links TRBV5-1 to TRBJ2-1, with D uncertain. Germline values: CDR1 SGHRS, CDR2 YFSETQ. V was trimmed by 2 bases and J by 7 bases, leaving 4 bases between them. The CDR3 spans 11 residues. The CDR3 loop reads CASSFMNEQFF. The CDR3 region has the DNA TGCGCCAGCAGCTTTATGAATGAGCAGTTCTTC.

In this sample, this clonotype turned up many times. The chain is built from TRBV12-3 or TRBV12-4 and TRBJ2-6; a possible D gene is TRBD1 (6 bases). This CDR3 has 16 amino acids. V gave up 5 bases and J gave up 0 bases, with 11 bases separating them. The CDR3 nucleotides are TGTGCCAGCAGTCGAGGGACACCCTCTGGGGCCAACGTCCTGACTTTC. This codes for CASSRGTPSGANVLTF.

Ten or more counts support this clonotype. This chain links TRBV28 with TRBJ2-7; D possibly corresponds to TRBD1 (5 bases). In germline, CDR1 is MDHEN, CDR2 SYDVKM. This CDR3 is 14 amino acids long. Trimming left V 8 bases short and J 2 bases short, with 16 bases between. The CDR3 here is CASRHGQGAYEQYF. CDR3 DNA sequence: TGTGCCAGCCGCCATGGCCAAGGGGCCTACGAGCAGTACTTC.

This clonotype was counted at least ten times. The genes are TRBV20-1 and TRBJ2-3; D could derive from TRBD1 or TRBD2 (5 bases each). The CDR3 runs 13 residues. Germline assignment: CDR1 DFQATT and CDR2 SNEGSKA (reference sequence). Trimming shortened V by 1 base and J by 2 bases, and 7 bases separated the two germline ends. CDR3: CSARVGTTDTQYF. CDR3 sequence (DNA): TGCAGTGCTAGAGTCGGGACCACAGATACGCAGTATTTT.

This clonotype was observed many times. V is TRBV3-1 and J is TRBJ1-1; D might be TRBD1 (5 bases). Trimming stripped 0 bases from V and 3 bases from J, with 17 bases between. Germline-derived CDR1 and CDR2 are LGHDT and YNNKEL (reference sequence). This CDR3 region has 17 residues. CDR3 region: CASSQDFGDFHHTEAFF. The CDR3 bases are TGTGCCAGCAGCCAAGATTTTGGGGACTTTCACCACACTGAAGCTTTCTTT.